Each of the 2 T cell receptor beta chains below was sequenced from the same sample in a study of cytomegalovirus exposure and HLA in healthy donors. The PCR had 60 Vbeta and 13 Jbeta primers. Sequencing used immunoSEQ multiplex PCR; TCRdb keeps in-frame clones, though not all of them. The sample lists fewer than 120,000 clones, 75% to 90% seen once, with around 1.9% in the top ten. The specimen was PBMCs. The receptors were sampled from a man in his forties in good health and CMV-seronegative.

The J gene is TRBJ2-7, the V gene TRBV6-5; possible D gene TRBD1, 6 bases. The CDR3 runs 13 residues. The germline CDR1 and CDR2 sequences are MNHEY and SVGAGI. Trimming took off 7 bases at V and 5 bases at J, with 15 bases between the two ends. The CDR3 DNA sequence: TGTGCCAGCACCCAGGGTGGGGGCCACGAGCAGTACTTC. It codes for CASTQGGGHEQYF.

The chain employs TRBV6-4 and TRBJ1-1, with D uncertain. V lost 2 bases, J lost 5 bases, and 9 bases lay in between. Germline values: CDR1 MRHNA, CDR2 SNTAGT. CDR3 length: 13 amino acids. The CDR3 loop reads CASSDAGITEAFF. CDR3 nucleotide sequence: TGTGCCAGCAGTGACGCCGGGATAACTGAAGCTTTCTTT.